Shown below are 7 T cell receptor beta chains from a single sample sequenced in a study of human T cells and chemical hapten exposure. As to time point: patch test 2, 6 weeks after DPC sensitization. Documented treatment: therapeutic diphenylcyclopropenone sensitization with weekly scalp DPC. One entry per CDR3 protein results from TCRdb running MiXCR on the RACE reads. The data show just over 350,000 distinct CDR3 sequences, about 6% seen once. The specimen comprised whole blood, sampled in connection with sensitization to the hapten diphenylcyclopropenone (DPC). The receptors stem from a woman aged 18-29 years with alopecia areata. Some clones in this sample may be carry-over from other donors' samples.

This clonotype was counted a few times. V gene TRBV5-1 combines with J gene TRBJ2-4; D may be TRBD1 (6 bases). Germline assignment: CDR1 SGHRS and CDR2 YFSETQ. The CDR3 is 16 amino acids. V was clipped by 0 bases and J by 0 bases, with 10 bases between them. DNA of the CDR3: TGCGCCAGCAGCTTGGAAGGGGGTCGAGCCAAAAACATTCAGTACTTC. This codes for CASSLEGGRAKNIQYF.

This clonotype was found many times. The rearrangement links TRBV6-5 to TRBJ2-7; tentatively, D is TRBD2 (6 bases). Trimming left V 6 bases short and J 6 bases short, with 18 bases between. This CDR3 comprises 14 residues. Germline CDR1 MNHEY, CDR2 SVGAGI. CDR3 sequence reads: CASRPGTAPPEQYF. The CDR3 DNA sequence: TGTGCCAGCAGACCCGGGACTGCGCCTCCCGAGCAGTACTTC.

This clonotype was detected a few times. The chain links TRBV12-5 to TRBJ1-1; the D is unclear. Germline assignment: CDR1 LGHNT and CDR2 FRNRAP. V was cut by 5 bases and J by 1 base, with 5 bases left in between. The CDR3 consists of 12 residues. For the CDR3, the DNA is TGTGCTAGTGGTAAAGAGAACACTGAAGCTTTCTTT. Translating it yields CASGKENTEAFF.

This clonotype was detected only a few times. The chain employs TRBV9 and TRBJ2-1; 7 nucleotides line up with TRBD1. The CDR3 totals 17 residues. CDR1 and CDR2 (germline): SGDLS, YYNGEE. After removal of 4 bases from V and 5 bases from J, the junction contained 15 bases not matched to a gene. CDR3 in amino acids: CASSPRGLGGNNNEQFF. The CDR3 DNA reads TGTGCCAGCAGCCCCCGCGGGTTAGGGGGCAACAACAATGAGCAGTTCTTC.

This clonotype was seen many times. The gene calls are TRBV7-2 and TRBJ2-2, with D hard to call. Trimming stripped 2 bases from V and 6 bases from J, with 10 bases between. There are 14 residues in the CDR3. CDR1 is SGHTA, CDR2 FQGNSA, per germline. CDR3 sequence: CASSLQEWAGELFF. The CDR3 DNA is TGTGCCAGCAGCTTACAGGAATGGGCCGGGGAGCTGTTTTTT.

The sample holds many counts of this clonotype. The chain couples TRBV18 to TRBJ1-2; D gene uncertain. Germline V CDR1 and CDR2: KGHSH, LQKENI. Trimming stripped 8 bases from V and 2 bases from J, with 12 bases between. This CDR3 has 13 amino acids. The CDR3 bases are TGTGCCAGCAGCTCCGACGGAAACTATGGCTACACCTTC. Its translation: CASSSDGNYGYTF.

As to this clonotype: The germline gene is not matched at one end of the junction; a read error may be the cause. The chain uses TRBV27 and TRBJ1-5; D not resolved. The germline CDR1 and CDR2 sequences are MNHEY and SMNVEV (reference sequence). There are 13 residues in the CDR3. In DNA form, the CDR3 reads TGTGCCAACAGTTTACCAACGAGGCAGCCCCAGCATTTT. It encodes CANSLPTRQPQHF.